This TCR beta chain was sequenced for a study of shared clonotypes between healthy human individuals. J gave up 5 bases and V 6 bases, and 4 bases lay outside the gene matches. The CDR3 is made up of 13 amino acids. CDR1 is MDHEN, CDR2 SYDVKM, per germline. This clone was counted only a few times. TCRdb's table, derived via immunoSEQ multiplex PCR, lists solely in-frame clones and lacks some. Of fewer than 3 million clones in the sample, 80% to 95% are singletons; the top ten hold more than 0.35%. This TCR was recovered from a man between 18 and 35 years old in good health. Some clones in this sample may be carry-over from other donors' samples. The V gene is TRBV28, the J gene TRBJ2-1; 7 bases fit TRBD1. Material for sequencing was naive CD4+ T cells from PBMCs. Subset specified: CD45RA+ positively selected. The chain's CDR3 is CASRMTGNNEQFF. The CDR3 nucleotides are TGTGCCAGCAGGATGACAGGGAACAATGAGCAGTTCTTC.